The clone carrying this T cell receptor beta chain was detected ten times or more. Its antigen is undetermined. The data derive from a study of T-cell reconstitution after alpha-beta-depleted transplantation in children. TCRbeta library construction was performed incorporating unique molecular identifiers. Each CDR3 protein gets one entry after TCRdb re-called the PCR reads with MiXCR. The sample includes about 500,000 distinct CDR3 sequences, about 10% seen only once; the top ten take about 15%. With 4 bases removed from V and 7 bases from J, the gap between germline ends came to 5 bases. CDR3 size: 11 residues. The germline V gene has CDR1 ENHRY and CDR2 SYGVKD. Findings of the study overall: The origin of alpha-beta T cells about two months after transplant was reportedly several hundred expanded graft clones. T-cell counts and diversity at one year following transplant were attributed mainly to newly produced T cells. There were some patients whose high TCRbeta diversity at day 60 came from surviving recipient T cells and thymic progenitors.

This receptor was obtained from a female patient between 2 and 15 years old who had a stem cell transplant for aplastic anemia, so the T cells may come from the graft donor. Sequences were derived from PBMCs, mostly from graft donor cells, sampled 180 days after TCRalphabeta/CD19-depleted stem cell transplant. V and J are TRBV10-3 and TRBJ2-1; no clear D. Here the CDR3 DNA reads TGTGCCATCAGTGTTAGGAATGAGCAGTTCTTC. Its protein is CAISVRNEQFF.